This TCR beta chain was recovered during a study of cytomegalovirus exposure and HLA in healthy donors. This CDR3 region has 14 residues. Trimming stripped 3 bases from V and 3 bases from J, with 11 bases between. Germline values: CDR1 SEHNR, CDR2 FQNEAQ (reference sequence). Using immunoSEQ multiplex PCR, the repertoire was profiled, and TCRdb retains in-frame clones only, with some absent. This sample yields approximately 150,000 clones, of which around 90% are seen a single time; about 3% belongs to the top ten. Sequenced sample: PBMCs. The sequence was obtained from a woman between 18 and 30 years old in good health and CMV-seropositive. J is TRBJ1-1 and V is TRBV7-9; D is undetermined. The CDR3 nucleotides are TGTGCCAGCAGCTTCGTCCCCGGGGACACTGAAGCTTTCTTT. The encoded protein is CASSFVPGDTEAFF.